The entry below gives a single T cell receptor beta chain sequence along with its context. The Seattle site enrolled patients during active infection and followed them longitudinally. These data originate in a study of blood T cell repertoires in COVID-19. Across the whole study: Specimens from acute and convalescent COVID-19 originated in the United States, Italy and Spain. In each case, the material was cDNA or gDNA derived from T cells, B-cell-depleted T cells, or PBMCs.

Methods used by the authors: The authors estimated nucleated cell counts from reference gene primer amplification. This table comes from immunoSEQ multiplex PCR, and its TCRdb copy is limited to in-frame clones, with some not included. V and J calls plus clone size are reproduced from that table; the DNA served to infer D and trimming. This table has fewer than 80,000 clones, about 88% appearing once. The CDR3 covers 14 residues. Germline V lookup: CDR1 LNHDA, CDR2 SQIVND (reference sequence). Trimming cost V 4 bases and J 2 bases, with 10 bases left between them. The TCR was taken from a man aged 80 or over with COVID-19, enrolled during active disease. The sequenced sample was peripheral blood. The chain carries TRBV19 and TRBJ2-3, with a tentative D call TRBD1 (6 bases). CDR3 in amino acids: CASSTGTTTDTQYF. CDR3 bases: TGTGCCAGTAGTACGGGGACAACCACAGATACGCAGTATTTT. Full variable domain (outside the CDR3, taken from reference TRBV19 and TRBJ2-3): DGGITQSPKYLFRKEGQNVTLSCEQNLNHDAMYWYRQDPGQGLRLIYYSQIVNDFQKGDIAEGYSVSREKKESFPLTVTSAQKNPTAFYLCASSTGTTTDTQYFGPGTRLTVL.